Following are 6 T cell receptor beta chains from one sample sequenced in a study of HIV-infected patients and healthy controls. Approximately 500 ng RNA was reverse transcribed with alpha and beta constant-region primers. Using multiplexing indices, alpha and beta chain libraries were generated apart by chain-specific third strand synthesis. TCRdb re-analysed the 5' RACE reads in MiXCR, keeping a single row per CDR3 protein. The table includes roughly 13,000 distinct CDR3 sequences, 9.5% to 13% detected once. The repertoire came from unfractionated whole blood and reflected all unsorted peripheral T cells. Sequenced sample: blood. All receptors derive from an adult in good health.

This clonotype was recorded a few times. This chain links TRBV2 with TRBJ2-4; D unresolved. The CDR3 extends over 11 amino acids. Trimming removed 3 bases from V and 5 bases from J, with 2 bases in between. In germline, CDR1 is SNHLY, CDR2 FYNNEI. The CDR3 nucleotides are TGTGCCAGCAGTGACCAAAACATTCAGTACTTC. This encodes CASSDQNIQYF.

This clonotype counts as medium-sized. V gene TRBV20-1 combines with J gene TRBJ2-7, with 7 bases aligning to TRBD2. Trimming removed 0 bases from V and 0 bases from J; junction bases left unmatched: 8. The CDR3 runs 16 residues. The V gene's germline CDR1 is DFQATT and CDR2 SNEGSKA (reference sequence). Here the CDR3 DNA reads TGCAGTGCTAGAGAGGTGGGAGGGGCGAACTCCTACGAGCAGTACTTC. Its protein is CSAREVGGANSYEQYF.

CDR3 in DNA: TGCGCCAGCAGCTTGGGGACAGGGAACTATGGCTACACCTTC. This sequence encodes CASSLGTGNYGYTF. This sequence joins TRBV5-1 and TRBJ1-2; 8 nucleotides match TRBD1. The CDR3 has 14 residues. CDR1 is SGHRS and CDR2 is YFSETQ in the germline V gene. The V gene end was trimmed by 0 bases and the J gene end by 2 bases; junction bases not matched to a gene: 0.

The chain uses TRBV10-3 and TRBJ2-3, with D hard to call. Looked up from germline, CDR1 is ENHRY and CDR2 is SYGVKD. V was pared by 8 bases and J by 4 bases, with 4 bases between. This CDR3 has 10 residues. CDR3 sequence (DNA): TGTGCCATCGGAGCAGATACGCAGTATTTT. Amino acid sequence: CAIGADTQYF.

This clonotype was counted between two and nine times. This sequence joins TRBV5-5 and TRBJ1-5; 8 positions agree with TRBD1. The V gene's germline CDR1 is SGHKS and CDR2 YYEKEE (reference sequence). After removal of 0 bases from V and 7 bases from J, the junction contained 3 bases not matched to a gene. The CDR3 contains 14 residues. The CDR3 protein is CASSLEQGVQPQHF. Here the CDR3 DNA reads TGTGCCAGCAGCTTGGAACAGGGGGTCCAGCCCCAGCATTTT.

This clonotype was observed a few times. The chain carries TRBV7-2 and TRBJ2-7; 10 bases are a match to TRBD1. The CDR3 has 13 amino acids. V shed 4 bases, J shed 7 bases, and the junction held 4 bases outside the gene matches. Germline V gene data show CDR1 as SGHTA and CDR2 as FQGNSA. In nucleotides, the CDR3 is TGTGCCAGCAGCTCGAGGACAGGGGGTGAGCAGTACTTC. Protein product: CASSSRTGGEQYF.